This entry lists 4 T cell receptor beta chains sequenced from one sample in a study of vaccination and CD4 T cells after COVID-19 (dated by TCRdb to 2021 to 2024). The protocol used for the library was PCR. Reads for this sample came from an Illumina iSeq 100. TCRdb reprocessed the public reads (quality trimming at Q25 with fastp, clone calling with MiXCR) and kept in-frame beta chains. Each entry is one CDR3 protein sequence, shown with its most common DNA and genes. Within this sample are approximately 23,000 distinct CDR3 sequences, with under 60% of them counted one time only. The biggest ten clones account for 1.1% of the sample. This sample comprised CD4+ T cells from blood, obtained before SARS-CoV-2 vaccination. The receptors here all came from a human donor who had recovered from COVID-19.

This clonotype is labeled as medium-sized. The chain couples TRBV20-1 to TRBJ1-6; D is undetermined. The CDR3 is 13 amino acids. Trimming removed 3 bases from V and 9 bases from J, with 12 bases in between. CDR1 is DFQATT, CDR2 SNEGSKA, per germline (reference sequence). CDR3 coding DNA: TGCAGTGCTAGGGCAGTAGGTGGTTCACCCCTCCACTTT. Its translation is CSARAVGGSPLHF.

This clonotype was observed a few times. CDR3 in DNA: TGTGCCAGCAGACCAACAACGGGGGGTTATTCACCCCTCCACTTT. Translating it yields CASRPTTGGYSPLHF. The chain has TRBV6-1 and TRBJ1-6; maybe TRBD1 (5 bases). The ends were cut back, 6 bases at V and 8 bases at J, with 17 bases in the middle. The CDR3 runs 15 residues. CDR1 and CDR2 (germline): MNHNS, SASEGT.

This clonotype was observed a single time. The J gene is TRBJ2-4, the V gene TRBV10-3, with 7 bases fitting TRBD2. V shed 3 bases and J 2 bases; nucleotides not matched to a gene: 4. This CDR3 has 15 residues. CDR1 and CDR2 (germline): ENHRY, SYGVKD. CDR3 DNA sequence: TGTGCCATCAGTGATGCGGGAGTGTCCAAAAACATTCAGTACTTC. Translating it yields CAISDAGVSKNIQYF.

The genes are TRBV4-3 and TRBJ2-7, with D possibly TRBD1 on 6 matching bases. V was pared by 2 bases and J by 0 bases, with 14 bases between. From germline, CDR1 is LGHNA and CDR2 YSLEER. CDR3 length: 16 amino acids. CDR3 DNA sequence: TGCGCCAGCAGCCAACGCTACAGAGGGGGCTCCTACGAGCAGTACTTC. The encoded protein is CASSQRYRGGSYEQYF.